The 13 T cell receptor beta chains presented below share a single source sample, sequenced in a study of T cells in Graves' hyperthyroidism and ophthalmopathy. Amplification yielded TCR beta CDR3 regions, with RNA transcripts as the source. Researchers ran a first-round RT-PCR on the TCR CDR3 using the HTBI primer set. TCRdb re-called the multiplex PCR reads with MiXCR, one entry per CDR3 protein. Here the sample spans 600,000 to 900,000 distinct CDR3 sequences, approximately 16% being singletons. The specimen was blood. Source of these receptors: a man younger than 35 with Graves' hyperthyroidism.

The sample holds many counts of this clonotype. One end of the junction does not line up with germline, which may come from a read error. CDR3 amino acids: CSARESRGAQETQYF. The CDR3 DNA reads as TGCAGTGCTCGAGAATCCCGGGGGGCACAAGAGACCCAGTACTTC. The V and J genes are TRBV20-1 and TRBJ2-5, with D possibly being TRBD2 (7 bases). This CDR3 region has 15 residues. The germline gives CDR1 DFQATT, CDR2 SNEGSKA (reference sequence).

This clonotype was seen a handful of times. CDR3 sequence reads: CASSPLTMNTEAFF. CDR3 nucleotides: TGTGCCAGCTCACCCTTAACCATGAACACTGAAGCTTTCTTT. The chain joins TRBV18 to TRBJ1-1; D gene unclear. The germline V gene has CDR1 KGHSH and CDR2 LQKENI. CDR3 length: 14 amino acids. V was trimmed by 3 bases and J by 0 bases, leaving 8 bases between them.

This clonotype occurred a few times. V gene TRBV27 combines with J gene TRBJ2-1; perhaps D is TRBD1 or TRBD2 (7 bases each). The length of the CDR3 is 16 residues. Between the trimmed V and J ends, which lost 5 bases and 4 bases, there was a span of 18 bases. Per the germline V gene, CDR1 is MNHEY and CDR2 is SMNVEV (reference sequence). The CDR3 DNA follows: TGTGCCAGCAGTACCAGGGGGGGGTTCCCTTACAATGAGCAGTTCTTC. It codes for CASSTRGGFPYNEQFF.

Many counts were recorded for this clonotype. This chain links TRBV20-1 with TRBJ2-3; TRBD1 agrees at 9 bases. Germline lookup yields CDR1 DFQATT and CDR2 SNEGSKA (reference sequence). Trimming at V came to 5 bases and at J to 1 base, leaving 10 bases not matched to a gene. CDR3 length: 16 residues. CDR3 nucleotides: TGCAGTGCTGGCGGACCAAACAGGGGGCGCACAGATACGCAGTATTTT. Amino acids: CSAGGPNRGRTDTQYF.

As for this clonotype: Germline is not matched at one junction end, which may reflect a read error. The CDR3 here is CASSPQGAGGTGELFF. The CDR3 coding sequence is TGTGCTAGCAGTCCCCAGGGGGCGGGAGGAACCGGGGAGCTGTTTTTT. The J gene is TRBJ2-2, the V gene TRBV27; perhaps D is TRBD1 or TRBD2 (8 bases each). This CDR3 contains 16 residues. The germline gives CDR1 MNHEY, CDR2 SMNVEV (reference sequence).

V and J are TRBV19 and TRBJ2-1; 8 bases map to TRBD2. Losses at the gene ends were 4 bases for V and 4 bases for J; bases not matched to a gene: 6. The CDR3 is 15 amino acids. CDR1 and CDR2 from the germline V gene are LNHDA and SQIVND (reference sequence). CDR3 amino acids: CASSNERGLYNEQFF. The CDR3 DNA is TGTGCCAGTAGTAACGAGCGGGGGCTTTACAATGAGCAGTTCTTC.

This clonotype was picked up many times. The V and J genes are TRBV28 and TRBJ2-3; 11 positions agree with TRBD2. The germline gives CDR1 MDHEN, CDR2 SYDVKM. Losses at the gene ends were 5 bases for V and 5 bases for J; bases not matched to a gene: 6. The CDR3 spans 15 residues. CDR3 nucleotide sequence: TGTGCCAGCAGTCTGACTAGCGGGATGAGAGATACGCAGTATTTT. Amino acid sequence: CASSLTSGMRDTQYF.

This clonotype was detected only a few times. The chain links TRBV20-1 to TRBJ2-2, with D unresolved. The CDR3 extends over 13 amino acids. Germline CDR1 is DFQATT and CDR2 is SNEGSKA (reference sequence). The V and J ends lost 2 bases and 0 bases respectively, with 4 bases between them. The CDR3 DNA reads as TGCAGTGCTAGACAGGCGAACACCGGGGAGCTGTTTTTT. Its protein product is CSARQANTGELFF.

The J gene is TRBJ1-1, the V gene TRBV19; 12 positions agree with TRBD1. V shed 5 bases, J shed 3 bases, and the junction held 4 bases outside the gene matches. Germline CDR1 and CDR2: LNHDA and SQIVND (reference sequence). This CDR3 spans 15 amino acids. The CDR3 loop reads CASSLGTGGYTEAFF. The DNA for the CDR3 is TGTGCCAGTAGTCTCGGGACAGGGGGCTACACTGAAGCTTTCTTT.

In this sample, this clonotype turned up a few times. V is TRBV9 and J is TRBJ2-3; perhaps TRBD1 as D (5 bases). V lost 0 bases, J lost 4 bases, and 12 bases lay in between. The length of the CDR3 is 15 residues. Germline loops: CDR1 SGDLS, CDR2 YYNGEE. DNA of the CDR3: TGTGCCAGCAGCGTAGTCGAAGGGGCTGCAGATACGCAGTATTTT. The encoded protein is CASSVVEGAADTQYF. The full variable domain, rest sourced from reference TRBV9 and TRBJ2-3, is DSGVTQTPKHLITATGQRVTLRCSPRSGDLSVYWYQQSLDQGLQFLIQYYNGEERAKGNILERFSAQQFPDLHSELNLSSLELGDSALYFCASSVVEGAADTQYFGPGTRLTVL.

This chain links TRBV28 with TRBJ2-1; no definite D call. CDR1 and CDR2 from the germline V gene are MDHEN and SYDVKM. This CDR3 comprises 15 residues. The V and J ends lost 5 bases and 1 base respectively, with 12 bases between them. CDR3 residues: CASSTSGTSYNEQFF. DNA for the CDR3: TGTGCCAGCAGTACTTCCGGTACTTCCTACAATGAGCAGTTCTTC.

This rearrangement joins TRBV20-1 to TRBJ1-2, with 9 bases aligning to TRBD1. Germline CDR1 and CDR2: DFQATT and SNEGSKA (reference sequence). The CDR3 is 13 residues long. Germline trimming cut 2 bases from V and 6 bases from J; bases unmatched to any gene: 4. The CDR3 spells CSARYRGLDGYTF. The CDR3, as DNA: TGCAGTGCTAGATACAGGGGGCTGGATGGCTACACCTTC.

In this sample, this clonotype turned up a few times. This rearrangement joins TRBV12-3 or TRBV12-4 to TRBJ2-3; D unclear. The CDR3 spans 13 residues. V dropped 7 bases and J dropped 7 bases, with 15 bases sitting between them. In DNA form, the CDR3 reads TGTGCCAGCAACCCTTCCGGCTACTATACGCAGTATTTT. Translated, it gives CASNPSGYYTQYF.